This TCR beta chain was captured in a study of PD-1 blockade in classical Hodgkin lymphoma. The method was immunoSEQ multiplex PCR; TCRdb's version includes in-frame clones alone and lacks a portion of them. The table lists some 27,000 clones, approximately 90% of them singletons. Germline assignment: CDR1 SGHRS and CDR2 YFSETQ. This CDR3 is 14 amino acids long. General observations from the study: At baseline, newly diagnosed patients reportedly showed less TCR diversity than healthy donors.

Comment on this clone: The antigen is unknown. Its ends do not fully match the called genes, so a read error is possible. Distinct nucleotide sequences in the sample also encode this CDR3.

Time point: newly diagnosed, previously untreated cHL patient sample. Comparator PBMCs were from newly diagnosed, untreated classical Hodgkin lymphoma. The sequence came from a human donor with classical Hodgkin lymphoma. Sequenced: peripheral blood mononuclear cells (PBMCs). The genes are TRBV5-1 and TRBJ2-4, with TRBD2 identical over 9 bases. CDR3 amino acids: CASSAGTSSNIQYF. CDR3 DNA sequence: TGTGCCAGCAGCGCAGGGACTAGCAGCAACATTCAGTACTTC. Full variable domain (remainder filled in from reference TRBV5-1 and TRBJ2-4): KAGVTQTPRYLIKTRGQQVTLSCSPISGHRSVSWYQQTPGQGLQFLFEYFSETQRNKGNFPGRFSGRQFSNSRSEMNVSTLELGDSALYLCASSAGTSSNIQYFGAGTRLSVL.